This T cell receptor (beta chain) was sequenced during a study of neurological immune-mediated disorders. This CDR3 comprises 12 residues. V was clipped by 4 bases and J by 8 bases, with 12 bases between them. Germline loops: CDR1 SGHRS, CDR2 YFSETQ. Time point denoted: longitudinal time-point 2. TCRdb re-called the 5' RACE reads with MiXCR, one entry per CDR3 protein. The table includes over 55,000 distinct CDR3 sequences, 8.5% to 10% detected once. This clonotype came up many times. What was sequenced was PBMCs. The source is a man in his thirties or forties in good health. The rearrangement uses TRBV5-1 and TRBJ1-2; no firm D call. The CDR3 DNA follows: TGCGCCAGCAGCGCCGACATCTACGGCTACACCTTC. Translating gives CASSADIYGYTF.